The rows below give T cell receptor beta chains drawn from one sample of a study of shared clonotypes between healthy human individuals. Using immunoSEQ multiplex PCR, the repertoire was profiled, and TCRdb retains in-frame clones only, with some absent. The sample has about 700,000 clones; about 91% are singletons. The sequenced material came from naive CD8+ T cells sorted from blood. Every receptor here comes from a man aged 25 to 40 in good health. The CDR3 runs from the conserved cysteine through the conserved F or W. Each record gives: V gene, clone size, J gene, CDR3 length, D gene, CDR3 protein, CDR3 DNA. The D gene is left open where the match is weak. Clone size is not always given. Where it is, it says once, few, many or a class for expanded clones.

V: TRBV12-5; size: -; J: TRBJ2-1; length: 16; D: -; CDR3: CASGPNRVGSYNEQFF; DNA: TGTGCTAGTGGTCCAAACAGGGTAGGGTCCTACAATGAGCAGTTCTTC
V: TRBV28; size: -; J: TRBJ2-5; length: 15; D: TRBD1; CDR3: CASSFHRTGGKTQYF; DNA: TGTGCCAGCAGTTTCCACCGGACAGGGGGAAAGACCCAGTACTTC
V: TRBV5-5; size: -; J: TRBJ1-1; length: 11; D: -; CDR3: CASSLPPEAFF; DNA: TGTGCCAGCAGCTTGCCTCCTGAAGCTTTCTTT
V: TRBV7-9; size: -; J: TRBJ2-5; length: 15; D: TRBD1; CDR3: CASSLVGRDRETQYF; DNA: TGTGCCAGCAGCTTAGTGGGTAGGGACAGAGAGACCCAGTACTTC
V: TRBV9; size: -; J: TRBJ1-3; length: 17; D: TRBD1; CDR3: CASSVASGTGLGNTIYF; DNA: TGTGCCAGCAGCGTAGCTAGCGGGACAGGGCTAGGAAACACCATATATTTT
V: TRBV2; size: -; J: TRBJ2-3; length: 15; D: TRBD2; CDR3: CASTGTSGFTDTQYF; DNA: TGTGCCAGCACCGGGACTAGCGGTTTCACAGATACGCAGTATTTT
V: TRBV2; size: -; J: TRBJ1-1; length: 13; D: -; CDR3: CASTAGSGTEAFF; DNA: TGTGCCAGCACGGCGGGTTCCGGCACTGAAGCTTTCTTT
V: TRBV28; size: -; J: TRBJ2-6; length: 18; D: TRBD1; CDR3: CASSPGTAEVSGANVLTF; DNA: TGTGCCAGCAGCCCCGGGACAGCGGAAGTTTCTGGGGCCAACGTCCTGACTTTC
V: TRBV19; size: -; J: TRBJ2-2; length: 14; D: -; CDR3: CASSTPGYPGELFF; DNA: TGTGCCAGTAGTACTCCAGGGTACCCCGGGGAGCTGTTTTTT
V: TRBV11-3; size: -; J: TRBJ2-7; length: 13; D: TRBD2; CDR3: CASSAAGRYEQYF; DNA: TGTGCCAGCAGCGCCGCCGGGAGGTACGAGCAGTACTTC
V: TRBV19; size: once; J: TRBJ2-7; length: 14; D: TRBD2; CDR3: CASSIAGGPYEQYF; DNA: TGTGCCAGTAGTATAGCGGGAGGGCCGTACGAGCAGTACTTC
V: TRBV2; size: -; J: TRBJ2-1; length: 16; D: -; CDR3: CASSPTPGDPYNEQFF; DNA: TGTGCCAGCAGCCCGACCCCGGGGGACCCTTACAATGAGCAGTTCTTC
V: TRBV27; size: -; J: TRBJ2-7; length: 14; D: TRBD1; CDR3: CASSLLRQGYEQYF; DNA: TGTGCCAGCAGTTTACTCCGACAGGGCTACGAGCAGTACTTC
V: TRBV27; size: few; J: TRBJ2-7; length: 13; D: -; CDR3: CASSGLGSYEQYF; DNA: TGTGCCAGCAGCGGACTGGGGTCCTACGAGCAGTACTTC
V: TRBV11-2; size: -; J: TRBJ2-1; length: 12; D: -; CDR3: CASSLIRQEQFF; DNA: TGTGCCAGCAGCTTAATACGGCAGGAGCAGTTCTTC
V: TRBV7-9; size: -; J: TRBJ2-5; length: 15; D: TRBD1; CDR3: CASSFSDRGRETQYF; DNA: TGTGCCAGCAGCTTCTCGGACAGGGGGCGAGAGACCCAGTACTTC
V: TRBV28; size: -; J: TRBJ1-4; length: 17; D: TRBD1; CDR3: CASSYRDRGQDGEKLFF; DNA: TGTGCCAGCAGTTACCGGGACAGGGGGCAGGATGGCGAAAAACTGTTTTTT
V: TRBV2; size: -; J: TRBJ2-1; length: 16; D: -; CDR3: CASSVVPRTYENEQFF; DNA: TGTGCCAGCAGTGTGGTCCCGCGGACGTACGAAAATGAGCAGTTCTTC
V: TRBV28; size: -; J: TRBJ2-1; length: 15; D: TRBD2; CDR3: CASSLFVAGGVEQFF; DNA: TGTGCCAGCAGTTTATTTGTAGCGGGAGGGGTGGAGCAGTTCTTC
V: TRBV10-3; size: few; J: TRBJ2-1; length: 12; D: -; CDR3: CAISESRVEQFF; DNA: TGTGCCATCAGTGAGTCTAGAGTTGAGCAGTTCTTC
V: TRBV29-1; size: -; J: TRBJ2-5; length: 15; D: -; CDR3: CSVEDAGREEETQYF; DNA: TGCAGCGTTGAAGATGCCGGCCGAGAGGAAGAGACCCAGTACTTC
V: TRBV7-2; size: -; J: TRBJ2-7; length: 16; D: -; CDR3: CASSLVSAGSSYEQYF; DNA: TGTGCCAGCAGCTTAGTTTCCGCGGGGAGCTCCTACGAGCAGTACTTC
V: TRBV7-6; size: -; J: TRBJ2-7; length: 18; D: TRBD2; CDR3: CASSLGGRLAGDRDEQYF; DNA: TGTGCCAGCAGCTTAGGGGGGAGACTAGCGGGAGACCGCGACGAGCAGTACTTC